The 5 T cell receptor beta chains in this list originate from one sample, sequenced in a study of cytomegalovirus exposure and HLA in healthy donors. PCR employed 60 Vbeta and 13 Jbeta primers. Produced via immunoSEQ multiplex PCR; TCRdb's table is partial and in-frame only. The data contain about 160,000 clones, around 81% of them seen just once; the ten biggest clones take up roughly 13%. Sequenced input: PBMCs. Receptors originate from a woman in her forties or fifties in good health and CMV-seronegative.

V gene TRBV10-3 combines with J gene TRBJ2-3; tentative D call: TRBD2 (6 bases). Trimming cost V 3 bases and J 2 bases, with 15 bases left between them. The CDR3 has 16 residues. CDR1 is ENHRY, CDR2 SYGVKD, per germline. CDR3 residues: CAISERPRTTTDTQYF. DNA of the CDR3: TGTGCCATCAGTGAAAGGCCGCGGACTACCACAGATACGCAGTATTTT.

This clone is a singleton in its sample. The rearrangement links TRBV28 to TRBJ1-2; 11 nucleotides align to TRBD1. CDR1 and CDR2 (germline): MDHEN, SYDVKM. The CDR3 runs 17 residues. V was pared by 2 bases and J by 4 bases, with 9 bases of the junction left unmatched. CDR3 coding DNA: TGTGCCAGCAGTTTACCCCCCTTTGGACAGGGGGCCTATGGCTACACCTTC. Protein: CASSLPPFGQGAYGYTF.

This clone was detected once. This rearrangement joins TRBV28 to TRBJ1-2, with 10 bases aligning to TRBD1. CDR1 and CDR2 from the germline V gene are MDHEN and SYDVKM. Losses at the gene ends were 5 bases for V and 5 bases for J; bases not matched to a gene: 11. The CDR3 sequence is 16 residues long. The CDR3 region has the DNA TGTGCCAGCAGTCCCCTTCGTACGGGACAGGGGTATGGCTACACCTTC. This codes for CASSPLRTGQGYGYTF.

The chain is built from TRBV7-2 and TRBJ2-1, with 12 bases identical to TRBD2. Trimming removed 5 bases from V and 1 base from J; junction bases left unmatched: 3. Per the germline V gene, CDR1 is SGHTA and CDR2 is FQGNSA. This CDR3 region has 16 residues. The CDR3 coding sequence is TGTGCCAGCAGCCTTGGACTAGCGGGGTCCTACAATGAGCAGTTCTTC. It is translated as CASSLGLAGSYNEQFF.

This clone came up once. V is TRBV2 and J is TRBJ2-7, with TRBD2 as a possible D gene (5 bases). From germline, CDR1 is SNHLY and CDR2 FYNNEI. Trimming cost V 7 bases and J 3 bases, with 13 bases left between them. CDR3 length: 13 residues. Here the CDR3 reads CASTRLGDYEQYF. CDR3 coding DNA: TGTGCCAGCACCCGCCTCGGGGACTACGAGCAGTACTTC. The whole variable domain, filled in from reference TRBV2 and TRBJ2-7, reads EPEVTQTPSHQVTQMGQEVILRCVPISNHLYFYWYRQILGQKVEFLVSFYNNEISEKSEIFDDQFSVERPDGSNFTLKIRSTKLEDSAMYFCASTRLGDYEQYFGPGTRLTVT.